The rows below give T cell receptor beta chains drawn from one sample of a study of OX40 agonist ivuxolimab in advanced cancers. The data were produced by immunoSEQ multiplex PCR, yet TCRdb's version contains in-frame clones alone and is incomplete. The sample records around 28,000 clones, roughly 87% being singletons. The sample was CD4+ or CD8+ T cells sorted from blood, taken in a trial of the OX40 agonist ivuxolimab. The receptors were sampled from an adult with an advanced solid tumor such as melanoma, head and neck, liver or kidney cancer. Each CDR3 is given with its conserved first and last residue. Each record gives: clone size, J gene, D gene, V gene, CDR3 DNA, CDR3 protein. D genes are given only for firm matches. Clone size, where shown, is once, few, many, or a class for clones that have expanded.

abundance: -; j_gene: TRBJ2-3; d_gene: TRBD2; v_gene: TRBV7-2; CDR3nt: TGTGCCAGCAGCTTAGCGAAAACTAGCGGATCTAGCACAGATACGCAGTATTTT; CDR3aa: CASSLAKTSGSSTDTQYF
abundance: -; j_gene: TRBJ2-7; d_gene: -; v_gene: TRBV5-6; CDR3nt: TGTGCCAGCAGCTTGGGGGGGGCGAGCTACGAGCAGTACTTC; CDR3aa: CASSLGGASYEQYF
abundance: -; j_gene: TRBJ1-2; d_gene: -; v_gene: TRBV18; CDR3nt: TGTGCCAGCTCACCCCGGGGGATCTATGGCTACACCTTC; CDR3aa: CASSPRGIYGYTF
abundance: -; j_gene: TRBJ2-1; d_gene: TRBD2; v_gene: TRBV28; CDR3nt: TGTGCCAGCAGTTTTCGAGGGAGGGGTGTCAATGAGCAGTTCTTC; CDR3aa: CASSFRGRGVNEQFF
abundance: -; j_gene: TRBJ2-2; d_gene: -; v_gene: TRBV27; CDR3nt: TGTGCCAGCAGTAAAACTGCCGGGACACCGAGGACCGGGGAGCTGTTTTTT; CDR3aa: CASSKTAGTPRTGELFF
abundance: -; j_gene: TRBJ2-7; d_gene: TRBD2; v_gene: TRBV29-1; CDR3nt: TGCAGCGTTGAAGTTTCTAGCGGGAGGGAGTACGAGCAGTACTTC; CDR3aa: CSVEVSSGREYEQYF
abundance: -; j_gene: TRBJ1-3; d_gene: -; v_gene: TRBV30; CDR3nt: TGTGCCTGGAGGAGGGCAGTTACTGGAAACACCATATATTTT; CDR3aa: CAWRRAVTGNTIYF
abundance: -; j_gene: TRBJ2-7; d_gene: TRBD2; v_gene: TRBV7-9; CDR3nt: TGTGCCAGCAGCACCGCGTTCGGACTAGAATTCTACGAGCAGTACTTC; CDR3aa: CASSTAFGLEFYEQYF
abundance: -; j_gene: TRBJ2-7; d_gene: -; v_gene: TRBV14; CDR3nt: TGTGCCAGCAGCCAAGGACAGTACGGGCGGGACGAGCAGTACTTC; CDR3aa: CASSQGQYGRDEQYF
abundance: -; j_gene: TRBJ2-3; d_gene: -; v_gene: TRBV11-2; CDR3nt: TGTGCCAGCAGCTTAGAAGGTAGAGGGTTCGGCACAGATACGCAGTATTTT; CDR3aa: CASSLEGRGFGTDTQYF
abundance: once; j_gene: TRBJ1-5; d_gene: -; v_gene: TRBV27; CDR3nt: TGTGCCAGCAGACCCGACCCAATCCAGCCCCAGCATTTT; CDR3aa: CASRPDPIQPQHF
abundance: -; j_gene: TRBJ2-7; d_gene: -; v_gene: TRBV6-5; CDR3nt: TGTGCCAGCAGTTTCCTCGGTGAAGACGAGCAGTACTTC; CDR3aa: CASSFLGEDEQYF
abundance: -; j_gene: TRBJ1-1; d_gene: TRBD1; v_gene: TRBV6-1; CDR3nt: TGTGCCAGCAGTGAGTACAGGGGGCTGCGGCTTTGGCGGGTCACTGAAGCTTTCTTT; CDR3aa: CASSEYRGLRLWRVTEAFF
abundance: -; j_gene: TRBJ1-1; d_gene: -; v_gene: TRBV27; CDR3nt: TGTGCCAGCAGTTTATGGGTGAGCACTGAAGCTTTCTTT; CDR3aa: CASSLWVSTEAFF
abundance: -; j_gene: TRBJ1-4; d_gene: -; v_gene: TRBV10-1; CDR3nt: TGCGCCAGCAGTCCTGACAGGTACCGTCGGGGAAAACTGTTTTTT; CDR3aa: CASSPDRYRRGKLFF
abundance: -; j_gene: TRBJ1-2; d_gene: -; v_gene: TRBV19; CDR3nt: TGTGCCAGTAGTACCCAGCACGGACACCGGGGATACTATGGCTACACCTTC; CDR3aa: CASSTQHGHRGYYGYTF
abundance: -; j_gene: TRBJ1-3; d_gene: -; v_gene: TRBV19; CDR3nt: TGTGCCAGTAGTATAGGGGCGACAGGAGGAAACACCATATATTTT; CDR3aa: CASSIGATGGNTIYF
abundance: -; j_gene: TRBJ1-4; d_gene: TRBD1; v_gene: TRBV13; CDR3nt: TGTGCCAGCAGCTTGGGACAGTTTAATGAAAAACTGTTTTTT; CDR3aa: CASSLGQFNEKLFF